What follows describes a single T cell receptor (beta chain). Antigen specificity is unknown. Libraries were prepared by immunoSEQ multiplex PCR; TCRdb keeps only in-frame clonotypes and omits some of them. The table has around 160,000 clones, around 93% seen once. CDR3 length: 15 residues. V gave up 3 bases and J gave up 2 bases, with 13 bases separating them. Germline loops: CDR1 SEHNR, CDR2 FQNEAQ (reference sequence). The data derive from a study of T cell responses to AZD1222 COVID-19 vaccine. Study-level information: Recipients boosted at about 4 weeks or about 12 weeks are pooled. Overall study findings and caveats: Recipients of two AZD1222 doses showed rising Spike-specific TCR breadth and depth.

V usage is TRBV7-9 and J usage is TRBJ1-1, with D unclear. The receptor was isolated from an adult in good health. The sample was peripheral blood, taken on day 0 of AZD1222 vaccination. Here the CDR3 reads CASSFNGVGNTEAFF. In DNA form, the CDR3 reads TGTGCCAGCAGCTTTAACGGGGTCGGTAACACTGAAGCTTTCTTT.